These 18 T cell receptor beta chains were sequenced from one sample in a study of T cells in tumors after PD-1 blockade. Time point reported: first of two pre-therapy site-matched biopsies roughly eight weeks apart. TCRdb's copy holds only in-frame clones and misses some; the assay was immunoSEQ multiplex PCR. Here the sample spans about 4,000 clones, over 65% being singletons. Sequencing was performed on tumor tissue, taken before anti-PD-1 treatment. These receptors were taken from a human donor with basal cell carcinoma.

V and J are TRBV19 and TRBJ2-3; 8 bases map to TRBD2. The CDR3 length is 16 residues. Losses at the gene ends were 4 bases for V and 0 bases for J; bases not matched to a gene: 6. Germline V gene sequence: CDR1 LNHDA, CDR2 SQIVND (reference sequence). The CDR3 reads CASSTPRLASTDTQYF. In nucleotides, the CDR3 is TGTGCCAGTAGTACCCCCAGACTAGCGAGCACAGATACGCAGTATTTT.

The V gene is TRBV6-1, the J gene TRBJ1-1, with D possibly TRBD1 on 5 matching bases. This CDR3 has 14 amino acids. CDR1 and CDR2 (germline): MNHNS, SASEGT. V was trimmed by 1 base and J by 4 bases, leaving 10 bases between them. The CDR3 region is CASSEGITGTEAFF. CDR3 DNA: TGTGCCAGCAGTGAAGGAATTACAGGCACTGAAGCTTTCTTT.

The rearrangement joins TRBV7-2 to TRBJ2-5; D possibly uses TRBD1 or TRBD2 (5 bases each). V lost 6 bases to trimming and J lost 2 bases, with 10 bases between them. The CDR3 consists of 13 residues. Germline CDR1 reads SGHTA; CDR2 reads FQGNSA. Here the CDR3 reads CASSPGRQETQYF. For the CDR3, the DNA is TGTGCCAGCAGTCCGGGACGGCAAGAGACCCAGTACTTC.

V usage is TRBV2 and J usage is TRBJ1-2; the D is unclear. Trimming pared 8 bases from V and 2 bases from J, leaving 6 bases between. In germline, CDR1 is SNHLY, CDR2 FYNNEI. The CDR3 is 11 residues long. The CDR3 coding sequence is TGTGCCAGCGAAACAAACTATGGCTACACCTTC. Translation: CASETNYGYTF.

This clone was seen just once. The chain carries TRBV19 and TRBJ2-3, with D possibly being TRBD1 or TRBD2 (5 bases each). This CDR3 region has 18 residues. Trimming shortened V by 4 bases and J by 0 bases, and 20 bases separated the two germline ends. Per germline, CDR1 LNHDA and CDR2 SQIVND (reference sequence). This chain's CDR3 is CASSNPRGRGASTDTQYF. CDR3 sequence (DNA): TGTGCCAGTAGTAACCCCCGCGGTAGGGGAGCTAGCACAGATACGCAGTATTTT.

The CDR3 here is CASGFTGELFF. The CDR3 coding sequence is TGTGCTAGTGGTTTCACCGGGGAGCTGTTTTTT. This sequence joins TRBV12-5 and TRBJ2-2; the D is unclear. CDR3 size: 11 residues. The V gene's germline CDR1 is LGHNT and CDR2 FRNRAP. V lost 3 bases and J lost 4, with 0 bases in between.

The V gene is TRBV5-5, the J gene TRBJ1-2; D unclear. Germline V gives CDR1 SGHKS, CDR2 YYEKEE (reference sequence). The CDR3 is 15 residues long. V shed 5 bases and J shed 6 bases, with 20 bases lying between them. The CDR3 protein is CASSQEGSSRDGYTF. The CDR3 DNA sequence: TGTGCCAGCAGTCAGGAAGGGTCTAGTAGGGATGGCTACACCTTC.

The CDR3 region is CASSIGRPEQPQHF. DNA for the CDR3: TGTGCCAGTAGCATTGGACGTCCGGAACAGCCCCAGCATTTT. This chain uses TRBV19 with TRBJ1-5, with D uncertain. Trimming left V 6 bases short and J 7 bases short, with 16 bases between. This CDR3 is built from 14 residues. Germline CDR1 is LNHDA and CDR2 is SQIVND (reference sequence).

The genes are TRBV27 and TRBJ2-5, with 9 bases identical to TRBD1. The ends lost 7 bases at V and 5 bases at J; junction bases unmatched: 5. CDR3 length: 13 amino acids. Germline assignment: CDR1 MNHEY and CDR2 SMNVEV (reference sequence). This CDR3 reads CASNPQGAETQYF. CDR3 DNA: TGTGCCAGCAACCCACAGGGGGCTGAGACCCAGTACTTC.

This clone was seen once. This chain uses TRBV9 with TRBJ1-2, with D tentatively TRBD1 (5 bases). Germline assignment: CDR1 SGDLS and CDR2 YYNGEE. Trimming cost V 0 bases and J 4 bases, with 13 bases left between them. This CDR3 comprises 15 residues. In nucleotides, the CDR3 is TGTGCCAGCAGCGTAGATGGGAGGGGTGGCTATGGCTACACCTTC. Translated, it gives CASSVDGRGGYGYTF.

The rearrangement uses TRBV19 and TRBJ1-1; no reliable D call. Germline loops: CDR1 LNHDA, CDR2 SQIVND (reference sequence). V dropped 3 bases and J dropped 4 bases, with 15 bases sitting between them. The CDR3 length is 15 residues. In DNA, the CDR3 is TGTGCCAGTAGTATGAACCCAGGAGGGAGCACTGAAGCTTTCTTT. This encodes CASSMNPGGSTEAFF. Combining the CDR3 with reference TRBV19 and TRBJ1-1 gives the whole variable domain DGGITQSPKYLFRKEGQNVTLSCEQNLNHDAMYWYRQDPGQGLRLIYYSQIVNDFQKGDIAEGYSVSREKKESFPLTVTSAQKNPTAFYLCASSMNPGGSTEAFFGQGTRLTVV.

The chain couples TRBV27 to TRBJ2-2; D unresolved. Trimming removed 4 bases at V and 4 bases at J, with 10 bases between. This CDR3 is built from 14 residues. From germline, CDR1 is MNHEY and CDR2 SMNVEV (reference sequence). CDR3 DNA: TGTGCCAGCAGTTATGGCGGTATCACCGGGGAGCTGTTTTTT. Protein product: CASSYGGITGELFF.

The chain links TRBV5-5 to TRBJ2-1; D remains ambiguous. The CDR3 extends over 14 amino acids. The V gene's germline CDR1 is SGHKS and CDR2 YYEKEE (reference sequence). Trimming stripped 0 bases from V and 2 bases from J, with 6 bases between. The DNA of the CDR3 is TGTGCCAGCAGCTTGGGGCTGGCCTACAATGAGCAGTTCTTC. Protein: CASSLGLAYNEQFF. Full variable domain (remainder filled in from reference TRBV5-5 and TRBJ2-1): DAGVTQSPTHLIKTRGQQVTLRCSPISGHKSVSWYQQVLGQGPQFIFQYYEKEERGRGNFPDRFSARQFPNYSSELNVNALLLGDSALYLCASSLGLAYNEQFFGPGTRLTVL.

The chain joins TRBV2 to TRBJ1-1, with 9 bases fitting TRBD1. The trim removed 5 bases at V and 5 bases at J, leaving 3 bases unmatched. Germline V gene lookup returns CDR1 SNHLY and CDR2 FYNNEI. CDR3 length equals 13 residues. DNA of the CDR3: TGTGCCAGCAGTACAGGGGGCGTAACTGAAGCTTTCTTT. It translates to CASSTGGVTEAFF.

The chain employs TRBV18 and TRBJ2-2; D not certain. The CDR3 contains 14 residues. The germline CDR1 and CDR2 sequences are KGHSH and LQKENI. Trimming cost V 0 bases and J 5 bases, with 7 bases left between them. The CDR3 sequence: CASSPPKGTGELFF. The DNA for the CDR3 is TGTGCCAGCTCACCACCAAAGGGAACCGGGGAGCTGTTTTTT. Full variable domain (outside the CDR3, taken from reference TRBV18 and TRBJ2-2): NAGVMQNPRHLVRRRGQEARLRCSPMKGHSHVYWYRQLPEEGLKFMVYLQKENIIDESGMPKERFSAEFPKEGPSILRIQQVVRGDSAAYFCASSPPKGTGELFFGEGSRLTVL.

V and J are TRBV28 and TRBJ2-2, with 8 bases identical to TRBD1. CDR1 and CDR2 from the germline V gene are MDHEN and SYDVKM. Trimming removed 3 bases from V and 7 bases from J; junction bases left unmatched: 13. The length of the CDR3 is 17 residues. The CDR3, as DNA: TGTGCCAGCAGTTTTTTAACCGGGACAGGATCCAACGGGGAGCTGTTTTTT. Translating it yields CASSFLTGTGSNGELFF.

CDR3 amino acids: CASRPYEAGAKNIQYF. The CDR3 DNA reads as TGTGCCAGCAGGCCATATGAAGCGGGGGCCAAAAACATTCAGTACTTC. The chain carries TRBV2 and TRBJ2-4; 7 positions agree with TRBD2. The trim removed 6 bases at V and 1 base at J, leaving 9 bases unmatched. The germline CDR1 and CDR2 sequences are SNHLY and FYNNEI. This CDR3 contains 16 residues.

The genes are TRBV27 and TRBJ2-6, with 7 bases aligning to TRBD1. The CDR3 has 20 amino acids. Germline V gene lookup returns CDR1 MNHEY and CDR2 SMNVEV (reference sequence). Germline trimming cut 7 bases from V and 1 base from J; bases unmatched to any gene: 19. CDR3 amino acids: CASKPRTGGFGSSGANVLTF. The CDR3 DNA reads as TGTGCCAGCAAACCCCGGACAGGAGGCTTCGGTTCTTCTGGGGCCAACGTCCTGACTTTC. The whole variable domain, filled in from reference TRBV27 and TRBJ2-6, reads EAQVTQNPRYLITVTGKKLTVTCSQNMNHEYMSWYRQDPGLGLRQIYYSMNVEVTDKGDVPEGYKVSRKEKRNFPLILESPSPNQTSLYFCASKPRTGGFGSSGANVLTFGAGSRLTVL.